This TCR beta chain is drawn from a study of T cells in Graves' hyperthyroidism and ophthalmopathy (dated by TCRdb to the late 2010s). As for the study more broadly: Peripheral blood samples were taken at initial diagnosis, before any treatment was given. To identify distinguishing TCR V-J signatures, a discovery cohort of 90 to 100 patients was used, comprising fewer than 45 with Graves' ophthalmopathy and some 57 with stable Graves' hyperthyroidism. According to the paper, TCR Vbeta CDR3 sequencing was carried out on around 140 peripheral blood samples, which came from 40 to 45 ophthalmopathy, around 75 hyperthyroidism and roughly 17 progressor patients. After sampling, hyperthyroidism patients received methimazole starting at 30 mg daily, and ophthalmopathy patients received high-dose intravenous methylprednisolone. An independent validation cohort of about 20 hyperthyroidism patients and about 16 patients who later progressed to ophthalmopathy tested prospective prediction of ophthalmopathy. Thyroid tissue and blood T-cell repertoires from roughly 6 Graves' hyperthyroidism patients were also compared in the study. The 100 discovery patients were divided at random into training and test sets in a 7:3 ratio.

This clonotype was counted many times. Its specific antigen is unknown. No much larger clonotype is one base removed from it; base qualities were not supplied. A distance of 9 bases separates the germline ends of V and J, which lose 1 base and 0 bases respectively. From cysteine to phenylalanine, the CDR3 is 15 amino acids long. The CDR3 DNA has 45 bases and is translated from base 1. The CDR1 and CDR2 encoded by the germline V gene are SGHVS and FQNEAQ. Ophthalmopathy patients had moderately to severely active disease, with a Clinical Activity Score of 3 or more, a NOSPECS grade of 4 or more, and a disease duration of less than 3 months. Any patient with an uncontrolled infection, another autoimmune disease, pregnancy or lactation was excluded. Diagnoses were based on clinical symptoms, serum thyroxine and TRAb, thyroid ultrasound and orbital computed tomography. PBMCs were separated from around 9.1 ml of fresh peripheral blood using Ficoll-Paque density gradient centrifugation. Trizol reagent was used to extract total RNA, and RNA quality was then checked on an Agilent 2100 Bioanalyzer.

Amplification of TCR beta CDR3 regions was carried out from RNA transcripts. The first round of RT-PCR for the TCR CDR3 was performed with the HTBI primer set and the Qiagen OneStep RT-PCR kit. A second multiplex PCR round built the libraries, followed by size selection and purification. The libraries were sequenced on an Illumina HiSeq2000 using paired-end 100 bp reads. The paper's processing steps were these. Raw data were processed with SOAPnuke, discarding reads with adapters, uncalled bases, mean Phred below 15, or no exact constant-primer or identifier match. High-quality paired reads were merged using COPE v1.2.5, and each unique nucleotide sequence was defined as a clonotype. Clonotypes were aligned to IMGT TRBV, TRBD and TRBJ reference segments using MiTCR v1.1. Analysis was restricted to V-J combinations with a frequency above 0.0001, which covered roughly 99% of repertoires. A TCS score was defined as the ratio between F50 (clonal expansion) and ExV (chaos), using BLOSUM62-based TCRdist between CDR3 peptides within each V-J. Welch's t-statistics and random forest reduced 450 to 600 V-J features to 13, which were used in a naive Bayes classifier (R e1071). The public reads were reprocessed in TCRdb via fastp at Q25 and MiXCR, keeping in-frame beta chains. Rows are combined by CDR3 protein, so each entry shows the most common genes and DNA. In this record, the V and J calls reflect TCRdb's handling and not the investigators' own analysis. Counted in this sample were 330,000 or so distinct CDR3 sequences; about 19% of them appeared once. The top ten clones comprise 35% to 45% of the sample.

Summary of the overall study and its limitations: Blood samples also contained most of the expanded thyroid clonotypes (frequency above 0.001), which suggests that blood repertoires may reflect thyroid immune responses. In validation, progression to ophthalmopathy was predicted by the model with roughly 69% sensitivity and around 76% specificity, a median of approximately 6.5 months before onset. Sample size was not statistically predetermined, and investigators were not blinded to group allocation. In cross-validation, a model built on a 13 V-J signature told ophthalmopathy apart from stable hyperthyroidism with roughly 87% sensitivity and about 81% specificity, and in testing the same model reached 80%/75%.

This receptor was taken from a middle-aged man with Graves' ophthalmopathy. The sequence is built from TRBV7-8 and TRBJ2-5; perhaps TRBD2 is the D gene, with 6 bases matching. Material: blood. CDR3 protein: CASSLVREYQETQYF. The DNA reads TGTGCCAGCAGCTTAGTACGGGAGTACCAAGAGACCCAGTACTTC.